A selection of T cell receptor beta chains follows, all from one sample in a study of blood T cells in healthy people across ages. In TCRdb, the 5' RACE reads were re-called with MiXCR into one record per CDR3 protein. Of over a million distinct CDR3 sequences listed, 40% to 45% are singletons. The sequenced sample was blood. The source of these receptors is a woman aged 55-70 years in good health. Both conserved end residues are part of each CDR3. A D gene is named only where the DNA matches it firmly. Some rows have no size entry. The others give once, few or many, or a class for an expanded clone.

cdr3_nt: TGTGCCAGCAGCTTATATCAGGGCGGTGAGACCCAGTACTTC
cdr3_aa: CASSLYQGGETQYF
clone_size: -
j_call: TRBJ2-5
d_call: -
v_call: TRBV7-9

cdr3_nt: TGCGCCAGCAGCTGGACGGAGACCCAGTACTTC
cdr3_aa: CASSWTETQYF
clone_size: many
j_call: TRBJ2-5
d_call: -
v_call: TRBV5-1

cdr3_nt: TGTGCCAGCAGCGTAGACGGACAGGGGGCGGCCGAGCAGTACTTC
cdr3_aa: CASSVDGQGAAEQYF
clone_size: -
j_call: TRBJ2-7
d_call: TRBD1
v_call: TRBV9

cdr3_nt: TGCAGTGCTACGATTCCGGGACAGGGCTCCTACAATGAGCAGTTCTTC
cdr3_aa: CSATIPGQGSYNEQFF
clone_size: many
j_call: TRBJ2-1
d_call: TRBD1
v_call: TRBV20-1

cdr3_nt: TGTGCCAGCTCCCACAGGGGGGGTTATAATGCCTACGAGCAGTACTTC
cdr3_aa: CASSHRGGYNAYEQYF
clone_size: few
j_call: TRBJ2-7
d_call: -
v_call: TRBV2

cdr3_nt: TGTGCCAGCAGTGAAGCAAGGAAGCGAGAGACCCAGTACTTC
cdr3_aa: CASSEARKRETQYF
clone_size: -
j_call: TRBJ2-5
d_call: -
v_call: TRBV2

cdr3_nt: TGTGCCAGCAGCGCCCTAGCGGAACAAGAGACCCAGTACTTC
cdr3_aa: CASSALAEQETQYF
clone_size: few
j_call: TRBJ2-5
d_call: TRBD2
v_call: TRBV9

cdr3_nt: TGCGCCAGCGGAGGGGAAAGCAAGTCCTACGAGCAGTACTTC
cdr3_aa: CASGGESKSYEQYF
clone_size: -
j_call: TRBJ2-7
d_call: -
v_call: TRBV10-2

cdr3_nt: TGTGCCAGTAGCGGGGGTCCCATCAATGAGCAGTTCTTC
cdr3_aa: CASSGGPINEQFF
clone_size: -
j_call: TRBJ2-1
d_call: TRBD2
v_call: TRBV5-6

cdr3_nt: TGTGCCAGCAGCGTAGCAGGGGCTGGGGCCAACGTCCTGACTTTC
cdr3_aa: CASSVAGAGANVLTF
clone_size: few
j_call: TRBJ2-6
d_call: -
v_call: TRBV9

cdr3_nt: TGTGCCAGCAGCGTCTCTTCCATCTACGAGCAGTACTTC
cdr3_aa: CASSVSSIYEQYF
clone_size: -
j_call: TRBJ2-7
d_call: -
v_call: TRBV5-8

cdr3_nt: TGTGCCTGGAGTTCTGGGGGACAGTCCTACGAGCAGTACTTC
cdr3_aa: CAWSSGGQSYEQYF
clone_size: few
j_call: TRBJ2-7
d_call: TRBD1
v_call: TRBV30

cdr3_nt: TGTGCCAGCAGCCAAGAACAGGGGATGAACACTGAAGCTTTCTTT
cdr3_aa: CASSQEQGMNTEAFF
clone_size: -
j_call: TRBJ1-1
d_call: TRBD1
v_call: TRBV4-2

cdr3_nt: TGTGCCAGCAGCCAGAGGGAACCGGGGACTGAAGCTTTCTTT
cdr3_aa: CASSQREPGTEAFF
clone_size: -
j_call: TRBJ1-1
d_call: -
v_call: TRBV7-9

cdr3_nt: TGTGCCAGCTCACCACCCTGGGGTCTATACCAAGAGACCCAGTACTTC
cdr3_aa: CASSPPWGLYQETQYF
clone_size: few
j_call: TRBJ2-5
d_call: -
v_call: TRBV18

cdr3_nt: TGTGCCAGCAGCCAAGAATTCGGGGGAGATCAGCCCCAGCATTTT
cdr3_aa: CASSQEFGGDQPQHF
clone_size: -
j_call: TRBJ1-5
d_call: -
v_call: TRBV3-1

cdr3_nt: TGCGCCAGCAGCCAAGGCCTGGGACTAGCGGGAGTCCCACGGGACTACGAGCAGTACTTC
cdr3_aa: CASSQGLGLAGVPRDYEQYF
clone_size: -
j_call: TRBJ2-7
d_call: TRBD2
v_call: TRBV4-1

cdr3_nt: TGTGCCAGCAGCCAAGAAGGACTAGCTAGCCACATTCAGTACTTC
cdr3_aa: CASSQEGLASHIQYF
clone_size: -
j_call: TRBJ2-4
d_call: TRBD2
v_call: TRBV4-2

cdr3_nt: TGCAGCGTTGGGAATAGCGGGGGCCAAGAGACCCAGTACTTC
cdr3_aa: CSVGNSGGQETQYF
clone_size: few
j_call: TRBJ2-5
d_call: TRBD2
v_call: TRBV29-1

cdr3_nt: TGCAGCGTTGTACGTTTTCCGAACACTGAAGCTTTCTTT
cdr3_aa: CSVVRFPNTEAFF
clone_size: few
j_call: TRBJ1-1
d_call: -
v_call: TRBV29-1

cdr3_nt: TGCAGTGCTAGGGGGGAACAGACCTACGAGCAGTACTTC
cdr3_aa: CSARGEQTYEQYF
clone_size: few
j_call: TRBJ2-7
d_call: -
v_call: TRBV20-1

cdr3_nt: TGTGCCTGGAGCCGACTAGCGACACGGTCCTACGAGCAGTACTTC
cdr3_aa: CAWSRLATRSYEQYF
clone_size: -
j_call: TRBJ2-7
d_call: TRBD2
v_call: TRBV30

cdr3_nt: TGTGCCAGCAGCCCAGTTAACTCTGGAAACACCATATATTTT
cdr3_aa: CASSPVNSGNTIYF
clone_size: -
j_call: TRBJ1-3
d_call: -
v_call: TRBV7-6

cdr3_nt: TGCAGCGTTGGGGAGGTCCGGGGAAATGAGCAGTTCTTC
cdr3_aa: CSVGEVRGNEQFF
clone_size: many
j_call: TRBJ2-1
d_call: -
v_call: TRBV29-1

cdr3_nt: TGTGCCAGCAGGCCGACAGGGGTGAATGAGCAGTTCTTC
cdr3_aa: CASRPTGVNEQFF
clone_size: -
j_call: TRBJ2-1
d_call: TRBD1
v_call: TRBV5-6

cdr3_nt: TGTGCCATCAGTGGCCGGGACGATTTCTACGAGCAGTACTTC
cdr3_aa: CAISGRDDFYEQYF
clone_size: once
j_call: TRBJ2-7
d_call: -
v_call: TRBV10-3

cdr3_nt: TGCGCCAGCAGCCCGAGGGACAGTCAGAGCTCGCAGTACTTC
cdr3_aa: CASSPRDSQSSQYF
clone_size: few
j_call: TRBJ2-7
d_call: TRBD1
v_call: TRBV5-1

cdr3_nt: TGCAGTGCTGGGGGAAATACCGGGACAAACGACTACAATGAGCAGTTCTTC
cdr3_aa: CSAGGNTGTNDYNEQFF
clone_size: -
j_call: TRBJ2-1
d_call: -
v_call: TRBV20-1

cdr3_nt: TGTGCCACCAGTGAACTATACAGGGGCGGGCGTTGCGAGCAGTACTTC
cdr3_aa: CATSELYRGGRCEQYF
clone_size: few
j_call: TRBJ2-7
d_call: TRBD1
v_call: TRBV24-1

cdr3_nt: TGCAGTGCTAGACGATTAACAGGGGACCCCTACGAGCAGTACTTC
cdr3_aa: CSARRLTGDPYEQYF
clone_size: few
j_call: TRBJ2-7
d_call: TRBD1
v_call: TRBV20-1

cdr3_nt: TGCGCCAGCAGCCAACTCCCCCAAGAGACCCAGTACTTC
cdr3_aa: CASSQLPQETQYF
clone_size: few
j_call: TRBJ2-5
d_call: -
v_call: TRBV10-2

cdr3_nt: TGTGCCAGCAGTGCCGCCGGGACCGTGGGGGCCTACAATGAGCAGTACTTC
cdr3_aa: CASSAAGTVGAYNEQYF
clone_size: -
j_call: TRBJ2-7
d_call: -
v_call: TRBV2

cdr3_nt: TGTGCCAGCAGTTTAGACCGGGGCAGGTCCTACAATGAGCAGTTCTTC
cdr3_aa: CASSLDRGRSYNEQFF
clone_size: few
j_call: TRBJ2-1
d_call: -
v_call: TRBV28

cdr3_nt: TGTGCCAGCAGCCAAGGGGGACAGGTTCAAGAGACCCAGTACTTC
cdr3_aa: CASSQGGQVQETQYF
clone_size: -
j_call: TRBJ2-5
d_call: TRBD1
v_call: TRBV14

cdr3_nt: TGCAGTGCCACGGGAGCTCAGACAGATACGCAGTATTTT
cdr3_aa: CSATGAQTDTQYF
clone_size: -
j_call: TRBJ2-3
d_call: -
v_call: TRBV20-1

cdr3_nt: TGTGCCAGCAGAAGGACTAGCGGATACAATGAGCAGTTCTTC
cdr3_aa: CASRRTSGYNEQFF
clone_size: many
j_call: TRBJ2-1
d_call: TRBD2
v_call: TRBV7-8

cdr3_nt: TGTGCCAGCTCACCACCGGGCCCCCTCGGAGACGAGCAGTACTTC
cdr3_aa: CASSPPGPLGDEQYF
clone_size: few
j_call: TRBJ2-7
d_call: -
v_call: TRBV18

cdr3_nt: TGTGCCAGCATTGGACAGGGGTCCTACGAGCAGTACTTC
cdr3_aa: CASIGQGSYEQYF
clone_size: many
j_call: TRBJ2-7
d_call: TRBD1
v_call: TRBV2

cdr3_nt: TGTGCCACCAGTGTAGGAACAGGCGAGCAGTACTTC
cdr3_aa: CATSVGTGEQYF
clone_size: -
j_call: TRBJ2-7
d_call: -
v_call: TRBV24-1

cdr3_nt: TGTGCCAGCAGTCTAAACCTGGGGGGATTAAGCGCAGATACGCAGTATTTT
cdr3_aa: CASSLNLGGLSADTQYF
clone_size: -
j_call: TRBJ2-3
d_call: -
v_call: TRBV12-3/TRBV12-4

cdr3_nt: TGCGCCAGCAGTCACCGTTCCGGGGAGCTGTTTTTT
cdr3_aa: CASSHRSGELFF
clone_size: -
j_call: TRBJ2-2
d_call: -
v_call: TRBV4-1

cdr3_nt: TGTGCCAGCAGTACGGCGCCAACCGGGAACGAGCAGTACTTC
cdr3_aa: CASSTAPTGNEQYF
clone_size: few
j_call: TRBJ2-7
d_call: -
v_call: TRBV27

cdr3_nt: TGTGCCAGCGAAAGGACAGGGCTCCTCGAGCAGTACTTC
cdr3_aa: CASERTGLLEQYF
clone_size: -
j_call: TRBJ2-7
d_call: TRBD1
v_call: TRBV7-9

cdr3_nt: TGTGCCACCAGTGAGGGCAGTCCAGCAGATACGCAGTATTTT
cdr3_aa: CATSEGSPADTQYF
clone_size: once
j_call: TRBJ2-3
d_call: -
v_call: TRBV24-1

cdr3_nt: TGTGCCAGCGCGGGAGGAAATCAGCCCCAGCATTTT
cdr3_aa: CASAGGNQPQHF
clone_size: -
j_call: TRBJ1-5
d_call: -
v_call: TRBV7-9

cdr3_nt: TGTGCCAGCAAGCAACGGGGGGGCGACTATGGCTACACCTTC
cdr3_aa: CASKQRGGDYGYTF
clone_size: -
j_call: TRBJ1-2
d_call: -
v_call: TRBV21-1

cdr3_nt: TGTGCCAGCAGCATAGTACAGATCTTAGATACGCAGTATTTT
cdr3_aa: CASSIVQILDTQYF
clone_size: -
j_call: TRBJ2-3
d_call: -
v_call: TRBV5-5

cdr3_nt: TGCAGTGCTAGGCCAGTACTGGCAACGAACAATGAGCAGTTCTTC
cdr3_aa: CSARPVLATNNEQFF
clone_size: many
j_call: TRBJ2-1
d_call: -
v_call: TRBV20-1

cdr3_nt: TGTGCCACCAGCAGAGCCCCGGGAGGCCGCCATGAGCAGTACTTC
cdr3_aa: CATSRAPGGRHEQYF
clone_size: -
j_call: TRBJ2-5
d_call: TRBD2
v_call: TRBV15